These 27 T cell receptor beta chains were all obtained from the same sample, sequenced in a study of breast tumors, draining lymph nodes, adjacent tissues. The lymph nodes were axillary draining lymph nodes from breast cancer patients. TCRdb independently ran MiXCR on the multiplex PCR reads; one entry per CDR3 protein. Of 150,000 to 200,000 distinct CDR3 sequences in the sample, approximately 30% were seen once. The sequenced sample was axillary lymph node tissue. These receptors all come from a female donor with breast cancer. Some clones in this sample may be carry-over from other donors' samples.

There are many counts of this clonotype. The chain couples TRBV20-1 to TRBJ2-2; 8 nucleotides agree with TRBD2. The V gene end was trimmed by 5 bases and the J gene end by 6 bases; junction bases not matched to a gene: 5. Germline CDR1 is DFQATT and CDR2 is SNEGSKA (reference sequence). The CDR3 contains 13 residues. The CDR3 DNA sequence: TGCAGTGCTTTGGGACTAGGTTCCGGGGAGCTGTTTTTT. As protein: CSALGLGSGELFF.

This clonotype was picked up many times. The CDR3 sequence is CASCSGDSPLHF. The CDR3 DNA sequence: TGTGCCTCCTGCTCAGGGGATTCACCCCTCCACTTT. The chain recombines TRBV10-3 with TRBJ1-6, with D possibly TRBD1 on 6 matching bases. CDR1 ENHRY and CDR2 SYGVKD come from the germline V gene. The V end was cut by 11 bases, the J end by 8 bases, with 13 bases between. This CDR3 comprises 12 residues.

This rearrangement joins TRBV7-9 to TRBJ2-2, with 11 positions matching TRBD1. The CDR3 extends over 14 amino acids. The J segment lost 6 bases and the V segment lost 7 bases, leaving 4 bases of the junction unmatched. Germline CDR1 and CDR2: SEHNR and FQNEAQ (reference sequence). This CDR3 is CASKGTGGAGELFF. CDR3 coding DNA: TGTGCCAGCAAGGGGACAGGGGGTGCCGGGGAGCTGTTTTTT.

This clonotype has ten or more counts. The rearrangement links TRBV24-1 to TRBJ2-1; TRBD2 agrees at 9 bases. J gave up 6 bases and V 7 bases, and 3 bases lay outside the gene matches. The CDR3 is made up of 13 amino acids. From germline, CDR1 is KGHDR and CDR2 SFDVKD. CDR3 region: CATSGGRANEQFF. CDR3 sequence (DNA): TGTGCCACCAGCGGCGGGAGGGCCAATGAGCAGTTCTTC.

This clonotype was seen ten or more times. The chain has TRBV28 and TRBJ2-3; possible D gene TRBD2, 6 bases. From germline, CDR1 is MDHEN and CDR2 SYDVKM. V was clipped by 3 bases and J by 0 bases, with 10 bases between them. This CDR3 region has 15 residues. The DNA for the CDR3 is TGTGCCAGCAGTTTGGGGAGCGGGAGCACAGATACGCAGTATTTT. As protein: CASSLGSGSTDTQYF. Full variable domain (missing parts from reference TRBV28 and TRBJ2-3): DVKVTQSSRYLVKRTGEKVFLECVQDMDHENMFWYRQDPGLGLRLIYFSYDVKMKEKGDIPEGYSVSREKKERFSLILESASTNQTSMYLCASSLGSGSTDTQYFGPGTRLTVL.

The table lists this clonotype with many counts. The chain links TRBV19 to TRBJ1-5; TRBD1 might be the D (6 bases). The CDR3 is 14 amino acids. Germline V CDR1 and CDR2: LNHDA, SQIVND (reference sequence). V dropped 5 bases and J dropped 4 bases, with 12 bases sitting between them. CDR3 region: CASSWGQKNQPQHF. The DNA of the CDR3 is TGTGCCAGTAGTTGGGGGCAGAAAAATCAGCCCCAGCATTTT.

V usage is TRBV18 and J usage is TRBJ1-1; D is undetermined. Deletions cut 4 bases from V and 0 bases from J, with 9 bases between. Germline V gives CDR1 KGHSH, CDR2 LQKENI. This CDR3 is 14 amino acids long. The DNA of the CDR3 is TGTGCCAGCTCACGTAGGAGCATGAACACTGAAGCTTTCTTT. Its translation: CASSRRSMNTEAFF.

There are many counts of this clonotype. CDR3 residues: CASTQGYLYEQYF. The DNA for the CDR3 is TGTGCCAGCACCCAAGGCTACCTTTACGAGCAGTACTTC. The V gene is TRBV6-2 or TRBV6-3, the J gene TRBJ2-7; D unclear. V lost 7 bases and J 4 bases, leaving 14 bases between the germline ends. CDR1 and CDR2 (germline): MNHEY, SVGEGT. This CDR3 has 13 residues.

This clonotype was detected many times. This chain connects TRBV20-1 to TRBJ2-6; D gene ambiguous. The CDR3 totals 15 residues. CDR1 and CDR2 from the germline V gene are DFQATT and SNEGSKA (reference sequence). Trimming removed 3 bases at V and 0 bases at J, with 9 bases between. This CDR3 reads CSASGANSGANVLTF. CDR3 nucleotides: TGCAGTGCTAGTGGAGCAAACTCTGGGGCCAACGTCCTGACTTTC.

Concerning this clonotype itself: The germline gene is not matched at one end of the junction; a read error may be the cause. V is TRBV5-1 and J is TRBJ1-3, with D unclear. Germline CDR1 SGHRS, CDR2 YFSETQ. CDR3 size: 12 residues. This CDR3 reads CAGSTTGNTIYF. The CDR3 bases are TGCGCCGGCAGCACGACTGGAAACACCATATATTTT.

This clonotype was recorded many times. The chain joins TRBV29-1 to TRBJ2-1; D call uncertain. The CDR3 is made up of 10 amino acids. V was clipped by 5 bases and J by 6 bases, with 5 bases between them. Germline CDR1 SQVTM, CDR2 ANQGSEA. The CDR3 nucleotides read TGCAGCGTTATCGTCAATGAGCAGTTCTTC. This translates into CSVIVNEQFF.

This clonotype was counted ten times or more. The V gene is TRBV30, the J gene TRBJ2-7; 7 bases match TRBD1. The CDR3 runs 13 residues. V was pared by 0 bases and J by 2 bases, with 1 base of the junction left unmatched. Germline loops: CDR1 GTSNPN, CDR2 SVGIG (reference sequence). The CDR3 region has the DNA TGTGCCTGGAGTGTTACAGGGGCCTACGAGCAGTACTTC. Translated: CAWSVTGAYEQYF. Supplemented by reference TRBV30 and TRBJ2-7, the full variable domain reads SQTIHQWPATLVQPVGSPLSLECTVEGTSNPNLYWYRQAAGRGLQLLFYSVGIGQISSEVPQNLSASRPQDRQFILSSKKLLLSDSGFYLCAWSVTGAYEQYFGPGTRLTVT.

With respect to this clonotype: A much larger clone sits a single nucleotide away, making a read error possible. The rearrangement joins TRBV7-2 to TRBJ2-1, with D perhaps matching TRBD1 (6 bases). This CDR3 spans 15 amino acids. The germline V gene encodes CDR1 SGHTA and CDR2 FQGNSA. Here the CDR3 reads CASSSGTSSYSEQFF. The CDR3, as DNA: TGTGCCAGCAGCTCCGGGACAAGCTCCTACAGTGAGCAGTTCTTC.

This clonotype was recorded at least ten times. The gene calls are TRBV11-2 and TRBJ2-7, with unresolved D. Trimming took 1 base from V and 2 from J, leaving 12 bases between them. This CDR3 is built from 15 residues. The germline V gene encodes CDR1 SGHAT and CDR2 FQNNGV. The CDR3 DNA reads as TGTGCCAGCAGCTTAGTGTTTGCCACAACCTACGAGCAGTACTTC. This codes for CASSLVFATTYEQYF.

V usage is TRBV6-5 and J usage is TRBJ2-7; 9 nucleotides align to TRBD2. CDR3 size: 13 residues. Per germline, CDR1 MNHEY and CDR2 SVGAGI. J was trimmed by 9 bases and V by 9 bases; bases with no gene match: 12. The CDR3 DNA reads as TGTGCCAGTGATAGCGGGAGTGCCAACGGGCAGTACTTC. It codes for CASDSGSANGQYF.

This clonotype was seen more than once but under ten times. This may be a read error: a much more frequent sequence differs by one nucleotide. This chain uses TRBV20-1 with TRBJ1-2, with 7 bases aligning to TRBD1. The CDR3 loop spans 16 amino acids. After removal of 1 base from V and 8 bases from J, the junction contained 16 bases not matched to a gene. The germline gives CDR1 DFQATT, CDR2 SNEGSKA (reference sequence). As DNA, the CDR3 is TGCAGTGCTAGAGTCGCAGACAGGGTCGCACTAGGGGGCTACACCTTC. It codes for CSARVADRVALGGYTF.

Regarding this clonotype: One junction end does not reproduce the germline sequence, and a read error may be involved. The rearrangement uses TRBV4-2 and TRBJ1-3; tentatively, D is TRBD1 (6 bases). The CDR3 is made up of 17 amino acids. The germline V gene has CDR1 LGHNA and CDR2 YNFKEQ. DNA of the CDR3: TGTGCCAGCAGCCAAGATAATATGGGGGCCCCTGGAAACACCATGTATTTT. This translates into CASSQDNMGAPGNTMYF.

The rearrangement joins TRBV7-6 to TRBJ2-5; 10 nucleotides agree with TRBD1. The CDR3 has 17 residues. Germline CDR1 and CDR2: SGHVS and FNYEAQ. V shed 4 bases and J 2 bases; nucleotides not matched to a gene: 10. The CDR3: CASSSWTGGQLQETQYF. The CDR3, as DNA: TGTGCCAGCAGCTCATGGACAGGGGGACAACTGCAAGAGACCCAGTACTTC.

The chain employs TRBV12-3 or TRBV12-4 and TRBJ1-6, with D tentatively TRBD1 (5 bases). CDR3 size: 14 residues. Deletions cut 3 bases from V and 9 bases from J, with 12 bases between. CDR3 in DNA: TGTGCCAGCAGTTTCGTAGGGACCATTTCACCCCTCCACTTT. Translated: CASSFVGTISPLHF.

Concerning this clonotype: The junction differs from germline at one of its ends, possibly a read error. The rearrangement links TRBV6-2 or TRBV6-3 to TRBJ2-3; D is possibly TRBD2 (5 bases). CDR3 length: 14 amino acids. Germline V lookup: CDR1 MNHEY, CDR2 SVGEGT. Written as DNA, the CDR3 is TGTGCCAGCAGTCACTCGAGACCGGGGAATACGCAGTATTTT. It yields the protein CASSHSRPGNTQYF.

This clonotype was observed many times. The chain carries TRBV6-5 and TRBJ2-3, with 8 nucleotides matching TRBD1. This CDR3 contains 15 residues. Germline CDR1 reads MNHEY; CDR2 reads SVGAGI. Trimming took 7 bases from V and 2 from J; bases not matched to a gene: 8. CDR3 sequence (DNA): TGTGCCAGCACTCCCAGGGACAGGATCACAGATACGCAGTATTTT. It codes for CASTPRDRITDTQYF.

This clonotype was recorded many times. The CDR3 loop is CASSLDLGHGYTF. CDR3 DNA: TGTGCCAGCAGCTTAGATTTGGGGCATGGCTACACCTTC. This chain links TRBV11-2 with TRBJ1-2, with a weak D call TRBD1 (5 bases). The CDR3 covers 13 residues. Germline CDR1 reads SGHAT; CDR2 reads FQNNGV. The V end was cut by 0 bases, the J end by 6 bases, with 8 bases between.

J is TRBJ1-1 and V is TRBV12-3 or TRBV12-4; no clear D. The CDR3 is 13 residues long. V was pared by 6 bases and J by 5 bases, with 13 bases between. CDR3 DNA: TGTGCCAGCAGGCCTGCCTGGGATACTGAAGCTTTCTTT. Amino acids: CASRPAWDTEAFF.

This chain uses TRBV6-2 or TRBV6-3 with TRBJ2-7; TRBD2 matches at 7 bases. This CDR3 spans 13 amino acids. Trimming at V came to 8 bases and at J to 1 base, leaving 5 bases not matched to a gene. Per the germline V gene, CDR1 is MNHEY and CDR2 is SVGEGT. The CDR3 spells CASLTGGSYEQYF. CDR3 sequence (DNA): TGTGCCAGCCTTACGGGGGGTTCCTACGAGCAGTACTTC.

With regard to this clonotype: A much larger clone sits a single nucleotide away, making a read error possible. The genes are TRBV5-6 and TRBJ2-7, with TRBD2 matching 12 bases. CDR3 size: 13 residues. Per the germline V gene, CDR1 is SGHDT and CDR2 is YYEEEE. DNA of the CDR3: TGTGCCAGCAGGACTAGCGGGAGTCCCGAGCAGTGCTTC. Translating it yields CASRTSGSPEQCF.

This clonotype was detected many times. The V and J genes are TRBV19 and TRBJ1-3; D is undetermined. CDR1 is LNHDA, CDR2 SQIVND, per germline (reference sequence). The CDR3 has 14 amino acids. Deletions cut 5 bases from V and 2 bases from J, with 10 bases between. In DNA, the CDR3 is TGTGCCAGTAGTCGGACCTTTACTGGAAACACCATATATTTT. This translates into CASSRTFTGNTIYF. Full variable domain (missing parts from reference TRBV19 and TRBJ1-3): DGGITQSPKYLFRKEGQNVTLSCEQNLNHDAMYWYRQDPGQGLRLIYYSQIVNDFQKGDIAEGYSVSREKKESFPLTVTSAQKNPTAFYLCASSRTFTGNTIYFGEGSWLTVV.

The chain carries TRBV20-1 and TRBJ1-1, with D maybe TRBD1 (5 bases). V dropped 3 bases and J dropped 3 bases, with 8 bases sitting between them. The CDR3 spans 12 residues. Germline V gene lookup returns CDR1 DFQATT and CDR2 SNEGSKA (reference sequence). DNA for the CDR3: TGCAGTGCTAGGGGGGGTGACACTGAAGCTTTCTTT. It translates to CSARGGDTEAFF.